The source of this T cell receptor beta chain is a study of OX40 agonist ivuxolimab in advanced cancers. For the study at large: It was ivuxolimab, an agonistic anti-OX40 (CD134) antibody, that patients were treated with. Patients assigned to dose escalation were diagnosed with hepatocellular carcinoma, melanoma, renal cell or head and neck cancer.

V dropped 7 bases and J dropped 0 bases, with 16 bases sitting between them. Germline loops: CDR1 SGHTA, CDR2 FQGNSA. The CDR3 is made up of 15 amino acids. With respect to this clone: Its antigen is as yet unknown.

Measured with immunoSEQ multiplex PCR; TCRdb has only the in-frame clones, and not every one. The sample shows tens of thousands of clones, roughly three quarters of them seen only once. Study-wide results and caveats: Among the nonresponders, some also had low normalized T-cell clonal expansion.

The clonotype originates from an adult with an advanced solid tumor such as melanoma, head and neck, liver or kidney cancer. The V and J genes are TRBV7-2 and TRBJ2-7; TRBD2 might be the D (6 bases). Sequencing was performed on CD4+ or CD8+ T cells sorted from blood, taken in a trial of the OX40 agonist ivuxolimab. The CDR3 nucleotides read TGTGCCAGCAACCCCGGGACTCCATACTCCTACGAGCAGTACTTC. The encoded protein is CASNPGTPYSYEQYF.